This T cell receptor (beta chain) comes out of a study of control samples from healthy donors and cancer patients (dated by TCRdb to 2020 to 2022). Libraries were made using the immunoSEQ multiplex PCR assay. Entries here come from immuneACCESS through TCRdb and include only in-frame sequences with V and J called. Some clones fail to appear in such tables; in the studies checked, an unresolved V gene covers under half of the shortfall, and the cause of the remainder is unknown. The sample profile shows 45,000 to 55,000 clones; roughly 94% of them were found once. 2% to 2.5% of the sample is taken by the ten largest. Including cysteine and phenylalanine, the CDR3 has 15 amino acids. The CDR3 DNA has 45 bases and is translated from base 1. The junction carries 14 bases between V and J, which are trimmed by 5 bases and 0 bases respectively. CDR1 and CDR2 are drawn from the germline V gene: SGHDT, YYEEEE.

Turning to this clone: Its antigen remains undetermined. Per-nucleotide qualities are absent, and no much larger clonotype sits a single base away.

What was sequenced was blood. The origin of this receptor is a man aged 25 to 40 in good health. The sequence links TRBV5-6 to TRBJ1-2; the D gene is possibly TRBD1, with 6 bases matching. The CDR3 sequence is CASRAGTYSNYGYTF. The base sequence is TGTGCCAGCAGGGCCGGGACATACTCTAACTATGGCTACACCTTC.